One and the same sample provided the 23 T cell receptor beta chains below, sequenced in a study of shared clonotypes between healthy human individuals. Profiling relied on immunoSEQ multiplex PCR, and the TCRdb table lists in-frame clones only, not all of them. The sample shows 2.3 million or so clones, more than 85% of them seen only once. The material sequenced was naive CD4+ T cells from PBMCs. As to subset: CD45RA+ positively selected. These TCRs come from a man aged 18 to 30 in good health. Some clones in this sample may be carry-over from other donors' samples.

The chain carries TRBV19 and TRBJ1-2; 10 nucleotides match TRBD1. CDR3 length: 15 amino acids. The V gene's germline CDR1 is LNHDA and CDR2 SQIVND (reference sequence). The V and J ends lost 6 bases and 2 bases, in that order; junction bases with no gene match: 6. CDR3 DNA: TGTGCCAGTAGCTCTATGGACAGGGGGAACTATGGCTACACCTTC. It encodes CASSSMDRGNYGYTF.

Points on this clone: Other DNA variants within this sample encode the same CDR3. The V and J genes are TRBV7-2 and TRBJ2-1; D perhaps matches TRBD2 (5 bases). This CDR3 contains 15 residues. Trimming shortened V by 1 base and J by 2 bases, and 9 bases separated the two germline ends. Germline assignment: CDR1 SGHTA and CDR2 FQGNSA. Written as DNA, the CDR3 is TGTGCCAGCAGCTTAGATCGAGGGACCTACAATGAGCAGTTCTTC. Translation gives CASSLDRGTYNEQFF.

The chain employs TRBV4-1 and TRBJ2-3, with 9 positions matching TRBD2. V was pared by 1 base and J by 2 bases, with 10 bases of the junction left unmatched. The CDR3 consists of 18 residues. CDR1 and CDR2 from the germline V gene are MGHRA and YSYEKL. CDR3 loop: CASSQGASLAGTTDTQYF. The CDR3 coding sequence is TGCGCCAGCAGCCAAGGGGCTTCTCTAGCGGGGACCACAGATACGCAGTATTTT.

V and J are TRBV5-1 and TRBJ1-4, with 8 bases identical to TRBD1. Germline CDR1 reads SGHRS; CDR2 reads YFSETQ. The CDR3 spans 15 residues. V lost 4 bases to trimming and J lost 8 bases; unmatched junction nucleotides: 10. Written as DNA, the CDR3 is TGCGCCAGCAGCCTAAGGACAGGGCGGGAGGAAAAACTGTTTTTT. This encodes CASSLRTGREEKLFF.

This clone was seen a single time. CDR3: CASSPPANSGNTIYF. CDR3 in DNA: TGTGCCAGCTCACCGCCCGCGAACTCTGGAAACACCATATATTTT. The V gene is TRBV18, the J gene TRBJ1-3; D is uncertain. This CDR3 has 15 residues. Germline CDR1 KGHSH, CDR2 LQKENI. V was trimmed by 3 bases and J by 0 bases, leaving 9 bases between them.

This chain connects TRBV6-6 to TRBJ1-2; possible D gene TRBD1, 6 bases. Germline V gives CDR1 MNHNY, CDR2 SVGAGI (reference sequence). V gave up 4 bases and J gave up 3 bases, with 18 bases separating them. The CDR3 covers 16 residues. In DNA, the CDR3 is TGTGCCAGCAGTTCGATGGACAGAAGGCGCGACTATGGCTACACCTTC. Protein sequence: CASSSMDRRRDYGYTF.

The chain joins TRBV7-9 to TRBJ2-6; D gene ambiguous. The germline V and J ends were trimmed by 5 bases and 0 bases, with 11 bases remaining between them. This CDR3 contains 16 residues. CDR1 is SEHNR and CDR2 is FQNEAQ in the germline V gene (reference sequence). CDR3 nucleotides: TGTGCCAGCAGCCCCCGGACCCACTCTGGGGCCAACGTCCTGACTTTC. Its translation is CASSPRTHSGANVLTF.

The V gene is TRBV2, the J gene TRBJ2-7, with 9 bases identical to TRBD1. Germline CDR1 SNHLY, CDR2 FYNNEI. The CDR3 is 14 amino acids. V trimming: 8 bases; J trimming: 0 bases; junction bases outside the gene matches: 5. CDR3 DNA: TGTGCCAGCTCTAGGGACAGGGACTCCTACGAGCAGTACTTC. Residues: CASSRDRDSYEQYF.

This clone has a single count. This chain links TRBV11-2 with TRBJ2-2, with 7 bases lining up with TRBD1. Trimming took 6 bases from V and 1 from J; bases not matched to a gene: 11. Germline CDR1 SGHAT, CDR2 FQNNGV. The CDR3 length is 17 residues. The DNA of the CDR3 is TGTGCCAGCAGGGACCACAGGGGTAGCTTGAACACCGGGGAGCTGTTTTTT. It specifies CASRDHRGSLNTGELFF.

The chain employs TRBV5-1 and TRBJ2-2; weak D call: TRBD1 (6 bases). Germline lookup yields CDR1 SGHRS and CDR2 YFSETQ. Trimming stripped 2 bases from V and 2 bases from J, with 13 bases between. The CDR3 is 16 residues long. CDR3 nucleotide sequence: TGCGCCAGCAGCTTACAGGGAGTGGACAACACCGGGGAGCTGTTTTTT. Translated: CASSLQGVDNTGELFF.

This rearrangement joins TRBV6-5 to TRBJ1-1; TRBD1 aligns across 7 bases. The CDR3 totals 15 residues. Germline V CDR1 and CDR2: MNHEY, SVGAGI. V lost 0 bases to trimming and J lost 11 bases; unmatched junction nucleotides: 12. CDR3 region: CASSYSTGNPTLAFF. CDR3 DNA: TGTGCCAGCAGTTACTCGACAGGGAACCCGACTTTGGCTTTCTTT.

The gene calls are TRBV18 and TRBJ1-4; TRBD1 matches at 9 bases. CDR1 and CDR2 from the germline V gene are KGHSH and LQKENI. The CDR3 is 15 amino acids. V lost 6 bases to trimming and J lost 0 bases; unmatched junction nucleotides: 2. For the CDR3, the DNA is TGTGCCAGCTCCGGACAGGGGACAACTAATGAAAAACTGTTTTTT. It yields the protein CASSGQGTTNEKLFF.

This chain uses TRBV6-5 with TRBJ1-3; D remains ambiguous. Trimming stripped 0 bases from V and 4 bases from J, with 10 bases between. This CDR3 is 15 amino acids long. CDR1 is MNHEY, CDR2 SVGAGI, per germline. The CDR3 region is CASSYSTAAGNTIYF. The CDR3 nucleotides read TGTGCCAGCAGTTACTCGACGGCAGCAGGAAACACCATATATTTT.

This sequence joins TRBV6-5 and TRBJ2-7, with D perhaps TRBD1 or TRBD2 (5 bases each). V lost 6 bases and J lost 2, with 11 bases in between. Germline values: CDR1 MNHEY, CDR2 SVGAGI. The CDR3 spans 13 residues. This CDR3 is CASRTRGAYEQYF. In nucleotides, the CDR3 is TGTGCCAGCAGGACGAGGGGAGCCTACGAGCAGTACTTC.

In DNA, the CDR3 is TGCGCCAGCAGCTTGGCCTTTAACCGGGGAGGAACCGGGGAGCTGTTTTTT. It specifies CASSLAFNRGGTGELFF. This chain links TRBV5-1 with TRBJ2-2; perhaps TRBD2 as D (6 bases). This CDR3 has 17 amino acids. The V and J ends lost 0 bases and 5 bases respectively, with 17 bases between them. CDR1 is SGHRS, CDR2 YFSETQ, per germline.

This chain connects TRBV5-5 to TRBJ1-2, with D possibly matching TRBD1 (6 bases). The V end was cut by 0 bases, the J end by 8 bases, with 11 bases between. Germline lookup yields CDR1 SGHKS and CDR2 YYEKEE (reference sequence). CDR3 size: 13 residues. Written as DNA, the CDR3 is TGTGCCAGCAGCTTGGGGGCAGGGGAAGGCTACACCTTC. It translates to CASSLGAGEGYTF.

The chain combines TRBV7-8 with TRBJ1-1, with D possibly being TRBD1 (6 bases). V was cut by 1 base and J by 6 bases, with 12 bases left in between. Germline V gives CDR1 SGHVS, CDR2 FQNEAQ. CDR3 length equals 14 residues. DNA of the CDR3: TGTGCCAGCAGCTTAGGCCAGGGGATCCCTGAAGCTTTCTTT. Its protein is CASSLGQGIPEAFF.

A note on this clone: An end of the junction differs from the germline gene, which may be a read error. The V call is TRBV18, the J call TRBJ1-1, with D maybe TRBD1 (6 bases). Per germline, CDR1 KGHSH and CDR2 LQKENI. The CDR3 totals 15 residues. DNA for the CDR3: TGTGCCAGCTCACCTTACTCACAGGGTAACACTGAAACTTTCTTT. Protein sequence: CASSPYSQGNTETFF.

The chain combines TRBV21-1 with TRBJ2-5. TRBV21-1 is shown as a pseudogene. This CDR3 spans 14 amino acids. In nucleotides, the CDR3 is TGTGCCAGCAACTTGGGTGGGGGACAAGAGACCCAGTACTTC. Protein: CASNLGGGQETQYF.

In its sample, this clone was seen once. The V gene is TRBV27, the J gene TRBJ2-7; 11 positions match TRBD1. CDR3 length: 16 amino acids. Losses at the gene ends were 6 bases for V and 3 bases for J; bases not matched to a gene: 10. The germline V gene has CDR1 MNHEY and CDR2 SMNVEV (reference sequence). The CDR3 DNA reads TGTGCCAGCAGCCGATTCCAGGACAGGGGGCTCTACGAGCAGTACTTC. Translated: CASSRFQDRGLYEQYF.

V usage is TRBV2 and J usage is TRBJ1-1, with 10 bases matching TRBD1. The germline V gene has CDR1 SNHLY and CDR2 FYNNEI. V shed 4 bases, J shed 8 bases, and the junction held 7 bases outside the gene matches. The CDR3 is 14 residues long. CDR3 loop: CASSGDRGHAEAFF. The DNA for the CDR3 is TGTGCCAGCAGTGGGGACAGGGGCCACGCGGAAGCTTTCTTT.

CDR3 DNA: TGTGCCAGCAGTGATACCCGTAATTCGGGAGAGACCCAGTACTTC. It yields the protein CASSDTRNSGETQYF. The chain has TRBV25-1 and TRBJ2-5, with D hard to call. Per the germline V gene, CDR1 is MGHDK and CDR2 is SYGVNS. V dropped 3 bases and J dropped 4 bases, with 15 bases sitting between them. There are 15 residues in the CDR3.

This clone came up a few times. The chain combines TRBV5-1 with TRBJ1-5; 7 nucleotides agree with TRBD1. CDR3 length equals 14 residues. V gave up 2 bases and J gave up 4 bases; unmatched junction bases: 3. Germline loops: CDR1 SGHRS, CDR2 YFSETQ. CDR3 bases: TGCGCCAGCAGCTTCGACAGGGATAATCAGCCCCAGCATTTT. The encoded protein is CASSFDRDNQPQHF. Combining the CDR3 with reference TRBV5-1 and TRBJ1-5 gives the whole variable domain KAGVTQTPRYLIKTRGQQVTLSCSPISGHRSVSWYQQTPGQGLQFLFEYFSETQRNKGNFPGRFSGRQFSNSRSEMNVSTLELGDSALYLCASSFDRDNQPQHFGDGTRLSIL.